This T cell receptor beta chain was obtained from a study of blood T cell repertoires in COVID-19. Turning to the study itself: Samples representing acute and convalescent COVID-19 were sourced from the United States, Italy and Spain.

Authors' data handling: Researchers report that nucleated cell counts were estimated from reference gene primer amplification. Profiled with immunoSEQ multiplex PCR; TCRdb holds only in-frame clones, not every one. V, J and clone size derive from that table, while D and trimming were established from the DNA sequence. This sample yields 200,000 to 250,000 clones, of which 83% are seen a single time; 3% to 4.5% belongs to the top ten. Germline V lookup: CDR1 LNHDA, CDR2 SQIVND (reference sequence). The V and J ends lost 4 bases and 1 base, in that order; junction bases with no gene match: 6. CDR3 size: 16 residues.

The chain uses TRBV19 and TRBJ2-4, with 8 bases lining up with TRBD1. The sample taken for sequencing was PBMCs or T cells enriched from blood (not recorded which). The TCR sequence derives from a woman between 40 and 50 years old who had been exposed to COVID-19. The CDR3 nucleotides are TGTGCCAGTAGTAGCCACAGGACAGGGGCCAAAAACATTCAGTACTTC. Translation gives CASSSHRTGAKNIQYF.